A single sample gave rise to the 32 T cell receptor beta chains below, sequenced in a study of T cells after yellow fever vaccination. Via MiXCR, TCRdb re-called the 5' RACE reads, giving one row per CDR3 protein. The sample holds 550,000 or so distinct CDR3 sequences, under 25% seen once. The sequenced sample was PBMCs, obtained 15 days after the yellow fever booster vaccination. The origin of the receptors is a man younger than 45 who received the YFV17D yellow fever vaccine.

This clonotype was found a few times. This rearrangement joins TRBV20-1 to TRBJ2-3; no definite D call. The V gene's germline CDR1 is DFQATT and CDR2 SNEGSKA (reference sequence). This CDR3 comprises 14 residues. Trimming stripped 2 bases from V and 0 bases from J, with 9 bases between. The CDR3 reads CSARLGTSTDTQYF. The CDR3 DNA is TGCAGTGCTAGACTCGGAACTAGCACAGATACGCAGTATTTT.

In its sample, this clonotype was seen a few times. This chain uses TRBV6-2 or TRBV6-3 with TRBJ2-3; 13 bases are a match to TRBD2. Germline CDR1 reads MNHEY; CDR2 reads SVGEGT. The CDR3 has 18 amino acids. V lost 2 bases to trimming and J lost 0 bases; unmatched junction nucleotides: 5. CDR3: CASSYPGTSGVSTDTQYF. The CDR3 nucleotides are TGTGCCAGCAGTTACCCCGGGACTAGCGGGGTTAGCACAGATACGCAGTATTTT.

The V gene is TRBV7-2, the J gene TRBJ1-2; D is unresolved. CDR3 size: 12 residues. Germline-derived CDR1 and CDR2 are SGHTA and FQGNSA. The V and J ends lost 5 bases and 5 bases respectively, with 9 bases between them. The CDR3 DNA sequence: TGTGCCAGCAGCCCTGACCAATATGGCTACACCTTC. This gives the protein CASSPDQYGYTF.

This clonotype came up many times. The chain has TRBV12-3 or TRBV12-4 and TRBJ2-1, with TRBD1 matching over 8 bases. V shed 6 bases, J shed 0 bases, and the junction held 19 bases outside the gene matches. This CDR3 contains 20 residues. CDR3 sequence (DNA): TGTGCCAGCAGCTCGGGACGACAGGGGTTGCGCCGAAGCTCCTACAATGAGCAGTTCTTC. Amino acids: CASSSGRQGLRRSSYNEQFF.

This clonotype was seen more than once but under ten times. This chain uses TRBV5-6 with TRBJ1-1; 7 bases fit TRBD1. Germline assignment: CDR1 SGHDT and CDR2 YYEEEE. After removal of 3 bases from V and 6 bases from J, the junction contained 2 bases not matched to a gene. The CDR3 contains 12 residues. The chain's CDR3 is CASSYDRAEAFF. DNA for the CDR3: TGTGCCAGCAGCTATGACAGGGCTGAAGCTTTCTTT.

V is TRBV2 and J is TRBJ2-6; 16 nucleotides align to TRBD2. Germline-derived CDR1 and CDR2 are SNHLY and FYNNEI. The CDR3 is made up of 21 amino acids. V was pared by 10 bases and J by 0 bases, with 15 bases of the junction left unmatched. The CDR3: CANSVPGLAGGVHSGANVLTF. The CDR3 coding sequence is TGTGCCAACTCTGTCCCGGGACTAGCGGGAGGGGTTCACTCTGGGGCCAACGTCCTGACTTTC.

This clonotype was observed a few times. The J gene is TRBJ2-2, the V gene TRBV5-1; perhaps TRBD2 as D (6 bases). CDR1 is SGHRS, CDR2 YFSETQ, per germline. Trimming stripped 4 bases from V and 0 bases from J, with 13 bases between. The CDR3 is 16 residues long. The DNA of the CDR3 is TGCGCCAGCAGCCCGGGCGGGGCGACGAACACCGGGGAGCTGTTTTTT. Translation: CASSPGGATNTGELFF.

This clonotype was seen more than once but under ten times. The J gene is TRBJ2-4, the V gene TRBV19; D may be TRBD2 (5 bases). Germline V gene data show CDR1 as LNHDA and CDR2 as SQIVND (reference sequence). V lost 4 bases and J lost 8, with 18 bases in between. This CDR3 is 15 amino acids long. DNA for the CDR3: TGTGCCAGTAGTAGGCTACCTCCCCGGGGAGACATTCAGTACTTC. This codes for CASSRLPPRGDIQYF.

The chain uses TRBV6-2 or TRBV6-3 and TRBJ2-7, with 7 bases aligning to TRBD2. J gave up 2 bases and V 2 bases, and 9 bases lay outside the gene matches. CDR3 length equals 16 residues. The germline gives CDR1 MNHEY, CDR2 SVGEGT. CDR3 DNA: TGTGCCAGCAGTTACAGTTTGCGGGAGCCCACCTACGAGCAGTACTTC. Translating it yields CASSYSLREPTYEQYF.

This rearrangement joins TRBV6-1 to TRBJ2-4; 8 positions match TRBD1. The CDR3 runs 18 residues. CDR1 MNHNS and CDR2 SASEGT come from the germline V gene. Trimming took 3 bases from V and 3 from J; bases not matched to a gene: 13. The DNA for the CDR3 is TGTGCCAGCAGTGACACAACAGGGGGAGGCAGAATCAAAAACATTCAGTACTTC. This codes for CASSDTTGGGRIKNIQYF.

This clonotype was observed at least ten times. The V and J genes are TRBV12-3 or TRBV12-4 and TRBJ2-1, with 8 nucleotides matching TRBD2. The CDR3 is made up of 14 amino acids. Germline trimming cut 3 bases from V and 4 bases from J; bases unmatched to any gene: 2. CDR3 DNA sequence: TGTGCCAGCAGTTTTACTAGCGGTTACAATGAGCAGTTCTTC. It codes for CASSFTSGYNEQFF.

This clonotype was seen more than once but under ten times. The chain carries TRBV27 and TRBJ2-2; TRBD2 might be the D (6 bases). The germline V gene encodes CDR1 MNHEY and CDR2 SMNVEV (reference sequence). There are 14 residues in the CDR3. With 8 bases removed from V and 3 bases from J, the gap between germline ends came to 13 bases. CDR3 sequence reads: CASAAGRYTGELFF. The DNA of the CDR3 is TGTGCCAGCGCAGCCGGGAGATACACCGGGGAGCTGTTTTTT.

The chain links TRBV7-9 to TRBJ1-6; D is unclear. This CDR3 is 17 amino acids long. Between the trimmed V and J ends, which lost 1 base and 7 bases, there was a span of 17 bases. Germline V gene lookup returns CDR1 SEHNR and CDR2 FQNEAQ (reference sequence). DNA for the CDR3: TGTGCCAGCAGCTTAGGGGCTGGGCTAGCGGACAATTCACCCCTCCACTTT. Encoded protein: CASSLGAGLADNSPLHF.

The V call is TRBV20-1, the J call TRBJ1-5; 9 bases are a match to TRBD1. The germline CDR1 and CDR2 sequences are DFQATT and SNEGSKA (reference sequence). Trimming removed 3 bases from V and 6 bases from J; junction bases left unmatched: 6. The CDR3 sequence is 14 residues long. CDR3 nucleotide sequence: TGCAGTGCTAGGCAGCGACAGGGGGGTCAGCCCCAGCATTTT. Translating gives CSARQRQGGQPQHF.

This clonotype was seen a few times. The genes are TRBV10-3 and TRBJ2-5; D may be TRBD2 (6 bases). The CDR3 has 15 residues. Germline CDR1 ENHRY, CDR2 SYGVKD. The germline V and J ends were trimmed by 3 bases and 7 bases, with 18 bases remaining between them. CDR3 amino acids: CAISEATSQGATQYF. In DNA, the CDR3 is TGTGCCATCAGTGAAGCTACTAGCCAAGGGGCGACCCAGTACTTC.

CDR3 bases: TGTGCCAGCAGCTCCTACCGGGATACGCAGTATTTT. Translated, it gives CASSSYRDTQYF. This chain links TRBV9 with TRBJ2-3; D remains ambiguous. CDR3 length: 12 amino acids. CDR1 and CDR2 (germline): SGDLS, YYNGEE. Trimming left V 4 bases short and J 6 bases short, with 9 bases between. The full variable domain, with the rest looked up from reference TRBV9 and TRBJ2-3, is DSGVTQTPKHLITATGQRVTLRCSPRSGDLSVYWYQQSLDQGLQFLIQYYNGEERAKGNILERFSAQQFPDLHSELNLSSLELGDSALYFCASSSYRDTQYFGPGTRLTVL.

The chain recombines TRBV18 with TRBJ2-2, with D perhaps TRBD2 (6 bases). The germline V gene has CDR1 KGHSH and CDR2 LQKENI. V was pared by 5 bases and J by 6 bases, with 10 bases between. CDR3 length equals 13 residues. CDR3 nucleotide sequence: TGTGCCAGCTCAACGACTAGTTCCGGGGAGCTGTTTTTT. Translation gives CASSTTSSGELFF.

This clonotype was seen only a few times. The V gene is TRBV7-2, the J gene TRBJ2-2; unclear D gene. The germline gives CDR1 SGHTA, CDR2 FQGNSA. This CDR3 contains 14 residues. Deletions cut 3 bases from V and 3 bases from J, with 8 bases between. The CDR3 here is CASSFSLDTGELFF. In DNA form, the CDR3 reads TGTGCCAGCAGCTTCTCCCTTGACACCGGGGAGCTGTTTTTT.

This clonotype was seen a handful of times. This chain joins TRBV5-1 and TRBJ2-1; 8 bases map to TRBD1. CDR1 is SGHRS, CDR2 YFSETQ, per germline. The CDR3 has 14 residues. Unmatched junction bases numbered 7, after V lost 4 bases and J lost 7 bases. The CDR3 loop reads CASSRGTGQNEQFF. CDR3 in DNA: TGCGCCAGCAGCCGTGGGACAGGACAGAATGAGCAGTTCTTC.

This clonotype was observed a few times. The chain links TRBV6-5 to TRBJ2-1, with 9 bases matching TRBD2. CDR1 MNHEY and CDR2 SVGAGI come from the germline V gene. The J segment lost 7 bases and the V segment lost 5 bases, leaving 6 bases of the junction unmatched. The CDR3 consists of 14 residues. Here the CDR3 reads CASSSGRPTNEQFF. CDR3 DNA: TGTGCCAGCAGTAGCGGGAGGCCGACGAATGAGCAGTTCTTC.

The rearrangement links TRBV6-2 or TRBV6-3 to TRBJ2-7, with 10 nucleotides matching TRBD1. Looked up from germline, CDR1 is MNHEY and CDR2 is SVGEGT. The J segment lost 7 bases and the V segment lost 6 bases, leaving 12 bases of the junction unmatched. This CDR3 comprises 15 residues. The DNA for the CDR3 is TGTGCCAGCAGACCTCGCCAGACAGGGGGCGATGAGCAGTACTTC. It encodes CASRPRQTGGDEQYF.

The chain couples TRBV2 to TRBJ1-5; 7 bases are shared with TRBD1. The V gene end was trimmed by 6 bases and the J gene end by 4 bases; junction bases not matched to a gene: 9. CDR3 length: 15 residues. Germline V lookup: CDR1 SNHLY, CDR2 FYNNEI. The CDR3 reads CASRDYRGGNQPQHF. The CDR3 DNA is TGTGCCAGCAGAGACTACAGGGGCGGGAATCAGCCCCAGCATTTT.

The V gene is TRBV6-1, the J gene TRBJ2-1; unclear D gene. Trimming removed 8 bases at V and 3 bases at J, with 8 bases between. The CDR3 loop spans 12 amino acids. Germline V gives CDR1 MNHNS, CDR2 SASEGT. The CDR3 here is CASLRLYNEQFF. The CDR3 DNA follows: TGTGCCAGCTTAAGGCTCTACAATGAGCAGTTCTTC.

The V and J genes are TRBV3-1 and TRBJ2-7, with TRBD2 matching over 15 bases. CDR3 length: 17 amino acids. V shed 4 bases and J 4 bases; nucleotides not matched to a gene: 8. Germline CDR1 and CDR2: LGHDT and YNNKEL (reference sequence). The CDR3 region has the DNA TGTGCCAGCAGCCGTTTCGTGGGACTAGCGGGAGGTTACGAGCAGTACTTC. It is translated as CASSRFVGLAGGYEQYF.

This chain connects TRBV6-1 to TRBJ2-1; 10 bases fit TRBD1. The CDR3 contains 18 residues. CDR1 and CDR2 from the germline V gene are MNHNS and SASEGT. V trimming: 6 bases; J trimming: 3 bases; junction bases outside the gene matches: 14. The CDR3 region is CASSSTGGLTMDYNEQFF. The CDR3 DNA is TGTGCCAGCAGCTCGACAGGGGGCTTGACTATGGACTACAATGAGCAGTTCTTC.

This sequence joins TRBV20-1 and TRBJ2-1, with 8 bases that match TRBD2. Germline V gives CDR1 DFQATT, CDR2 SNEGSKA (reference sequence). The V and J ends lost 5 bases and 2 bases, in that order; junction bases with no gene match: 8. The CDR3 is 15 residues long. CDR3 in amino acids: CSAPHGGRTYNEQFF. CDR3 in DNA: TGCAGTGCTCCCCACGGCGGGAGGACCTACAATGAGCAGTTCTTC.

In this sample, this clonotype turned up a few times. CDR3 DNA: TGTGCCAGCAGGGGGGGGACTTCTGCGCCTAGCACAGATACGCAGTATTTT. Translating it yields CASRGGTSAPSTDTQYF. The chain carries TRBV6-2 or TRBV6-3 and TRBJ2-3; 7 bases agree with TRBD2. Per the germline V gene, CDR1 is MNHEY and CDR2 is SVGEGT. Trimming took 6 bases from V and 0 from J; bases not matched to a gene: 12. This CDR3 is 17 amino acids long.

This clonotype was counted only a few times. This sequence joins TRBV20-1 and TRBJ2-1, with D unclear. Germline values: CDR1 DFQATT, CDR2 SNEGSKA (reference sequence). Trimming shortened V by 3 bases and J by 2 bases, and 8 bases separated the two germline ends. This CDR3 has 13 residues. CDR3 coding DNA: TGCAGTGCTAGCTTCTTGGCCTACAATGAGCAGTTCTTC. This encodes CSASFLAYNEQFF.

This clonotype occurred a few times. V gene TRBV7-9 combines with J gene TRBJ1-1; possible D gene TRBD1, 5 bases. Germline V gives CDR1 SEHNR, CDR2 FQNEAQ (reference sequence). V lost 8 bases and J lost 4, with 14 bases in between. This CDR3 has 13 amino acids. The DNA of the CDR3 is TGTGCCAGCGAGACAGTCGATGCCACTGAAGCTTTCTTT. Amino acids: CASETVDATEAFF.

This clonotype appeared a few times. The chain couples TRBV9 to TRBJ2-6; 10 bases are a match to TRBD1. This CDR3 has 19 amino acids. Germline CDR1 reads SGDLS; CDR2 reads YYNGEE. J gave up 1 base and V 5 bases, and 12 bases lay outside the gene matches. CDR3 in DNA: TGTGCCAGCAGTGGCGGGGACAGGGGTATTGATTCTGGGGCCAACGTCCTGACTTTC. Encoded protein: CASSGGDRGIDSGANVLTF.

The table lists this clonotype with many counts. The rearrangement links TRBV10-3 to TRBJ1-1, with D unclear. Germline V lookup: CDR1 ENHRY, CDR2 SYGVKD. The CDR3 loop spans 13 amino acids. Trimming took off 0 bases at V and 9 bases at J, with 11 bases between the two ends. CDR3 sequence (DNA): TGTGCCATCAGTGAGTCGTTGGCAGGTAAAGCTTTCTTT. Protein product: CAISESLAGKAFF.

This chain uses TRBV11-2 with TRBJ2-2; D uncertain. Germline CDR1 SGHAT, CDR2 FQNNGV. The CDR3 has 13 amino acids. Trimming stripped 5 bases from V and 6 bases from J, with 10 bases between. CDR3 in amino acids: CASSPASPGELFF. The CDR3 DNA follows: TGTGCCAGCAGCCCCGCCTCCCCCGGGGAGCTGTTTTTT.